This TCR beta chain was captured by sequencing in a study of technical replicates of blood from several donors. V trimming: 2 bases; J trimming: 6 bases; junction bases outside the gene matches: 5. Germline-derived CDR1 and CDR2 are MNHEY and SMNVEV (reference sequence). This CDR3 has 15 amino acids. Sequencing was performed with immunoSEQ multiplex PCR; in TCRdb, only in-frame clones are kept and a portion is missing. The table includes tens of thousands of clones, roughly 98% detected once. Sequencing used T cells isolated from PBMCs. The chain carries TRBV27 and TRBJ2-2, with TRBD1 identical over 8 bases. The source is a human donor in good health. CDR3 in DNA: TGTGCCAGCAGTTTAATACTCAGGGGGCCCGGGGAGCTGTTTTTT. It codes for CASSLILRGPGELFF.